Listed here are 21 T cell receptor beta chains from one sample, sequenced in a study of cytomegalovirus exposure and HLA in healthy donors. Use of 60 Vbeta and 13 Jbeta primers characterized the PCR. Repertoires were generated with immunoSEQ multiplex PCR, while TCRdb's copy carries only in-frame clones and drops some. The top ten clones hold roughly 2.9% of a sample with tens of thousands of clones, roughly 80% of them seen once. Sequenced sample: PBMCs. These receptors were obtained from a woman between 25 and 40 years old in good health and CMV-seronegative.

The CDR3 region has the DNA TGTGCCAGCAGCGTGGACTCGGCCAACACCATATATTTT. The encoded protein is CASSVDSANTIYF. The chain joins TRBV7-8 to TRBJ1-3; D is ambiguous. This CDR3 has 13 amino acids. V was shortened by 5 bases and J by 7 bases, with 12 bases between the two germline ends. Germline CDR1 and CDR2: SGHVS and FQNEAQ.

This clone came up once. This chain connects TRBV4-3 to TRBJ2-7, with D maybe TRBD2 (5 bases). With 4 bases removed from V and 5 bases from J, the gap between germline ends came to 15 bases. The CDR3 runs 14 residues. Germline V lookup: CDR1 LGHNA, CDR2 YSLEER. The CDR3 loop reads CASSPSYLPHEQYF. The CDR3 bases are TGCGCCAGCAGCCCTAGCTATTTGCCCCACGAGCAGTACTTC.

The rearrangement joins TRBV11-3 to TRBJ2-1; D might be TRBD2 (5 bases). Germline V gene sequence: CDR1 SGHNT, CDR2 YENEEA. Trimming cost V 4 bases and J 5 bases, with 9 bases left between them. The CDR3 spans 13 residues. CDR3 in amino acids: CASSYIGDNEQFF. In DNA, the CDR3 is TGTGCCAGCAGCTACATCGGGGACAATGAGCAGTTCTTC.

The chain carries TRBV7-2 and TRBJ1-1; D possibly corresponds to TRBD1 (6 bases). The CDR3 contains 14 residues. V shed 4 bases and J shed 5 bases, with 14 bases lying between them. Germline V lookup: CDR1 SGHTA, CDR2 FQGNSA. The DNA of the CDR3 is TGTGCCAGCAGCTCTATGACAGGTTCTACTGAAGCTTTCTTT. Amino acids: CASSSMTGSTEAFF.

As DNA, the CDR3 is TGTGCCAGCGGGCTAGCGTCCTACAATGAGCAGTTCTTC. As protein: CASGLASYNEQFF. This chain connects TRBV6-5 to TRBJ2-1, with D perhaps TRBD2 (6 bases). Trimming removed 8 bases from V and 1 base from J, with 9 bases in between. CDR1 and CDR2 (germline): MNHEY, SVGAGI. This CDR3 contains 13 residues.

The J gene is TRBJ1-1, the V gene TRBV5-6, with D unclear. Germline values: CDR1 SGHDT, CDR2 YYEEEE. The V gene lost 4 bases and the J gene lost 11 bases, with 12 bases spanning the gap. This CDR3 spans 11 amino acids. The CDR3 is CASSMGREAFF. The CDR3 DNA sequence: TGTGCCAGCAGCATGGGAAGGGAGGCTTTCTTT.

Here the CDR3 reads CASSPMAIDIGYTGELFF. In DNA form, the CDR3 reads TGTGCCAGCAGCCCGATGGCAATCGACATCGGTTACACCGGGGAGCTGTTTTTT. The chain uses TRBV14 and TRBJ2-2; D gene ambiguous. The CDR3 contains 18 residues. CDR1 and CDR2 from the germline V gene are SGHDN and FVKESK. V lost 4 bases and J 3 bases, leaving 21 bases between the germline ends.

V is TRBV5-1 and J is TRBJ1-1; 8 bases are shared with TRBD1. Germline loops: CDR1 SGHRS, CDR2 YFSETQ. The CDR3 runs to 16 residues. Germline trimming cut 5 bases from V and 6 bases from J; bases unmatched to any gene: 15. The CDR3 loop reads CASSSGTGPWTAEAFF. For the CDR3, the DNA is TGCGCCAGCAGTTCCGGGACAGGCCCGTGGACGGCTGAAGCTTTCTTT.

CDR3 loop: CASSSPLGAQETQYF. In DNA form, the CDR3 reads TGCGCCAGCAGCTCACCTCTGGGGGCTCAAGAGACCCAGTACTTC. The rearrangement links TRBV5-1 to TRBJ2-5, with D possibly TRBD1 on 6 matching bases. This CDR3 is built from 15 residues. Germline CDR1 and CDR2: SGHRS and YFSETQ. V was pared by 3 bases and J by 2 bases, with 14 bases between.

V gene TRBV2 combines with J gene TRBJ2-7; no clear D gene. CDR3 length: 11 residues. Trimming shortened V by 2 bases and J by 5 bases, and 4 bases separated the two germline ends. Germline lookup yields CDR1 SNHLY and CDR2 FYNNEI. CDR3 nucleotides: TGTGCCAGCAGTGAACCGGACGAGCAGTACTTC. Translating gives CASSEPDEQYF.

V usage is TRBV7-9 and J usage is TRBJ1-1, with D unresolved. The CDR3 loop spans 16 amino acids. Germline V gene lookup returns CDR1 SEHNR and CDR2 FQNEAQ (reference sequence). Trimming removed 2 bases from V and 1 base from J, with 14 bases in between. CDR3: CASSLLYQVGNTEAFF. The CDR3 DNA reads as TGTGCCAGCAGCTTACTATATCAGGTCGGGAACACTGAAGCTTTCTTT.

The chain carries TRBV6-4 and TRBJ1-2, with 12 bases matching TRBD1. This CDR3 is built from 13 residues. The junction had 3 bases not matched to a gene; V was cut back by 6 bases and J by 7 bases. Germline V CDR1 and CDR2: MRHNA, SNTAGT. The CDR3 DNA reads TGTGCCAGCAGGGGACAGGGGGCGGGTGGCTACACCTTC. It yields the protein CASRGQGAGGYTF.

CDR3 nucleotide sequence: TGTGCCAGCAGCTTAGTAACCAGGGGAAATGAGCAGTTCTTC. Translation gives CASSLVTRGNEQFF. This chain uses TRBV7-8 with TRBJ2-1; possible D gene TRBD1, 6 bases. The CDR3 sequence is 14 residues long. Germline CDR1 and CDR2: SGHVS and FQNEAQ. V was shortened by 1 base and J by 7 bases, with 11 bases between the two germline ends. Full variable domain (outside the CDR3, taken from reference TRBV7-8 and TRBJ2-1): GAGVSQSPRYKVAKRGQDVALRCDPISGHVSLFWYQQALGQGPEFLTYFQNEAQLDKSGLPSDRFFAERPEGSVSTLKIQRTQQEDSAVYLCASSLVTRGNEQFFGPGTRLTVL.

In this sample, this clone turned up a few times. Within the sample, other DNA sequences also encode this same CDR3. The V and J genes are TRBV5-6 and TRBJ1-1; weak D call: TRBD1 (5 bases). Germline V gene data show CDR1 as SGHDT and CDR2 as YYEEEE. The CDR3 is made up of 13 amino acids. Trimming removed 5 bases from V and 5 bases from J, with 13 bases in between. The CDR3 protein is CASRRHGGTEAFF. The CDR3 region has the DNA TGTGCCAGCAGGCGACATGGGGGGACTGAAGCTTTCTTT.

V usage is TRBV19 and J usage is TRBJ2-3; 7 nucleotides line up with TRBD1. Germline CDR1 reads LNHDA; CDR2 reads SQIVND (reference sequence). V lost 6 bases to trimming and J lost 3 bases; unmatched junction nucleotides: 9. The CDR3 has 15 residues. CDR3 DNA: TGTGCCAGTAGCTGGGACAGTGGGGAAACAGATACGCAGTATTTT. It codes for CASSWDSGETDTQYF.

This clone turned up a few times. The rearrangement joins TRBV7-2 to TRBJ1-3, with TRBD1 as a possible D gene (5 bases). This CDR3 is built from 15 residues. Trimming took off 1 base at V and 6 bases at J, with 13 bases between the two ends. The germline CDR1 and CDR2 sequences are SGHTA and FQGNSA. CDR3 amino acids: CASSLGQGLINTIYF. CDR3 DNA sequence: TGTGCCAGCAGCTTAGGGCAGGGCTTGATAAACACCATATATTTT.

The CDR3 coding sequence is TGTGCCACCAGCAGACCAGGGGGTGGCAATCAGCCCCAGCATTTT. It is translated as CATSRPGGGNQPQHF. This chain links TRBV15 with TRBJ1-5, with 7 nucleotides matching TRBD1. This CDR3 is 15 amino acids long. Germline V gives CDR1 LNHNV, CDR2 YYDKDF (reference sequence). The V segment lost 2 bases and the J segment 2 bases; nucleotides outside the gene matches: 3.

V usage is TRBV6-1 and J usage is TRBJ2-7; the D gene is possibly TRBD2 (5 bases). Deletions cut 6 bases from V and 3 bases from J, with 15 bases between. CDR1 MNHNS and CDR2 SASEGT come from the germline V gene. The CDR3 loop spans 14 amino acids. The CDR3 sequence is CASSRQADGYEQYF. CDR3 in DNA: TGTGCCAGCAGCCGACAAGCGGACGGCTACGAGCAGTACTTC.

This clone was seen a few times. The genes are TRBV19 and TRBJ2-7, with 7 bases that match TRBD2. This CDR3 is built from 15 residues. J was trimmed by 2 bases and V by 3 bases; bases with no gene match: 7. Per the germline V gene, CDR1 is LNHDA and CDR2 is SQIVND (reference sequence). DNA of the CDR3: TGTGCCAGTAGTATCGGCCTAGCGGAGACCTACGAGCAGTACTTC. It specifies CASSIGLAETYEQYF.

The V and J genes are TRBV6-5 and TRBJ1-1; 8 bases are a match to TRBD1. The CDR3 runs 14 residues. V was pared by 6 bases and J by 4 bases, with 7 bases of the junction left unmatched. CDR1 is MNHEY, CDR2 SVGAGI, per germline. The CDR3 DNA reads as TGTGCCAGCAGCACCGACAGGGGAGTCACTGAAGCTTTCTTT. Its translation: CASSTDRGVTEAFF.

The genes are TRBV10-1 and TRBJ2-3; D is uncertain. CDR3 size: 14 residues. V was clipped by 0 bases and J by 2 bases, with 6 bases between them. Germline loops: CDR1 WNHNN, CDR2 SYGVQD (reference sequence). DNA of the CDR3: TGCGCCAGCAGTGAGTCCAGGTACACAGATACGCAGTATTTT. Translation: CASSESRYTDTQYF.